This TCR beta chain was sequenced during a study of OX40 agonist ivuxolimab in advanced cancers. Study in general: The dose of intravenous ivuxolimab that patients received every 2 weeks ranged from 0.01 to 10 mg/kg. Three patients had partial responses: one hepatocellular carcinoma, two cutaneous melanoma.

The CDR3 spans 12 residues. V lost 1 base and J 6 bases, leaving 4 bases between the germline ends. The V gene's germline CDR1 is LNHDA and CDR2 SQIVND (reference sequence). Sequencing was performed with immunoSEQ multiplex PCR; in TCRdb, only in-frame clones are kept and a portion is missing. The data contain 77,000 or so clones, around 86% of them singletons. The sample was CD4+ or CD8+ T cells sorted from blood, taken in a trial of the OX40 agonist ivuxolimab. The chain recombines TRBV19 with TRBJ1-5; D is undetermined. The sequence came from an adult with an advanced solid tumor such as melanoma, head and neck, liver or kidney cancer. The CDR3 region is CASSIGSQPQHF. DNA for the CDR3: TGTGCCAGTAGTATAGGGAGTCAGCCCCAGCATTTT.